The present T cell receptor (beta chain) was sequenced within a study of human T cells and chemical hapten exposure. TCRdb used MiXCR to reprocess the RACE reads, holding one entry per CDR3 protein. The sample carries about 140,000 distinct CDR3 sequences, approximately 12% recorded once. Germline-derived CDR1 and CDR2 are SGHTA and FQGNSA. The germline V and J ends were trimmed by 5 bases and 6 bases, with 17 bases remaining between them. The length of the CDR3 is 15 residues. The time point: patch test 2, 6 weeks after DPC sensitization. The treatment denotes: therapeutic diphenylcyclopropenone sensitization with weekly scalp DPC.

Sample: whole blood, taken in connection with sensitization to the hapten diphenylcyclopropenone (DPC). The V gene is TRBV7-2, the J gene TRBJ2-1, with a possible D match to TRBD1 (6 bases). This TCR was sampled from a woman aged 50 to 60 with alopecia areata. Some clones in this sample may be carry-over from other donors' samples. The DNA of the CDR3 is TGTGCCAGCAGCCCCGACAGGTGGGTAGGCAATGAGCAGTTCTTC. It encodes CASSPDRWVGNEQFF.